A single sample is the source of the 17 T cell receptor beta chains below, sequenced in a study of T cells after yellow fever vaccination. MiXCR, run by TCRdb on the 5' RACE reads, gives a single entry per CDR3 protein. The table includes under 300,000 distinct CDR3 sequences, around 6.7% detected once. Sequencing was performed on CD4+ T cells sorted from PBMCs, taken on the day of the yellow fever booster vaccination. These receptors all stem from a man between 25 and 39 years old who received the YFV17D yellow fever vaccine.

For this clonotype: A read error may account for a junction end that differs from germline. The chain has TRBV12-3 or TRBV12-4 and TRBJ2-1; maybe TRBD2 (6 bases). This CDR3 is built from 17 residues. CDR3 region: CARSLRRAGRTYNEQFF. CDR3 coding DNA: TGTGCCCGCAGTTTAAGACGGGCAGGGAGGACCTACAATGAGCAGTTCTTC.

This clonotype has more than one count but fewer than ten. The CDR3 DNA reads as TGTGCCAGCAGCTTAGAATTCACAGATACGCAGTATTTT. It codes for CASSLEFTDTQYF. V and J are TRBV7-2 and TRBJ2-3; D remains ambiguous. Germline loops: CDR1 SGHTA, CDR2 FQGNSA. CDR3 length: 13 amino acids. Trimming removed 1 base at V and 2 bases at J, with 4 bases between.

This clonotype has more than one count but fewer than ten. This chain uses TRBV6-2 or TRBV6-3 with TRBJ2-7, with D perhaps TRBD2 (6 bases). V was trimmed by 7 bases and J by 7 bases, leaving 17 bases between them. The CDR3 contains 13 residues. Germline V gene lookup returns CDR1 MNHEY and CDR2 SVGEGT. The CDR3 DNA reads TGTGCCAGCACCTCGGGCCTAGCGCTTGAGCAGTACTTC. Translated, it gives CASTSGLALEQYF.

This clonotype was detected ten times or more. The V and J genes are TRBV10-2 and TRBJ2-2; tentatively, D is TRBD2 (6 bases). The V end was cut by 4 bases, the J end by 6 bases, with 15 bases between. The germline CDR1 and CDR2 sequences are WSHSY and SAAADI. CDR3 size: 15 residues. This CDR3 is CASSVSQGGAGELFF. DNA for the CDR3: TGCGCCAGCAGTGTCAGCCAGGGAGGCGCCGGGGAGCTGTTTTTT.

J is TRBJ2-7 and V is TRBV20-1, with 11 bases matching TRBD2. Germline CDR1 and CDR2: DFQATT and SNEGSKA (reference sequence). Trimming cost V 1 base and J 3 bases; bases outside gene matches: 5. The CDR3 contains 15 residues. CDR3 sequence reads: CSARAGTSGFYEQYF. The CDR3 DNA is TGCAGTGCTAGAGCTGGGACTAGCGGTTTCTACGAGCAGTACTTC.

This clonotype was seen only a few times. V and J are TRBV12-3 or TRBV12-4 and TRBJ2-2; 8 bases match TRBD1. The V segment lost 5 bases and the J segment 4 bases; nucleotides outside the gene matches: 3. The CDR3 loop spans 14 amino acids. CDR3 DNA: TGTGCCAGCAGTGGACAGGGAATCACCGGGGAGCTGTTTTTT. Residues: CASSGQGITGELFF.

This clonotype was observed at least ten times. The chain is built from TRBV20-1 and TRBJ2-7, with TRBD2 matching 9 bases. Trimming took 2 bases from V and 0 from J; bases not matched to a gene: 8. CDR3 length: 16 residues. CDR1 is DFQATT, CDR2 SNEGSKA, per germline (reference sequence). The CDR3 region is CSARPPSGTSSYEQYF. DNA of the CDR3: TGCAGTGCTAGACCCCCTAGCGGGACTAGCTCCTACGAGCAGTACTTC.

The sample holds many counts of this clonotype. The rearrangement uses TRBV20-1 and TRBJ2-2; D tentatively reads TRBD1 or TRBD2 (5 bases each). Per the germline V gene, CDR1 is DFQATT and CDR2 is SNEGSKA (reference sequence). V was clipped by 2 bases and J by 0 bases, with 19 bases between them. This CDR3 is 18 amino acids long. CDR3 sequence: CSARSSLGGAANTGELFF. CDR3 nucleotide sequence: TGCAGTGCTAGATCCTCCCTTGGGGGAGCCGCGAACACCGGGGAGCTGTTTTTT.

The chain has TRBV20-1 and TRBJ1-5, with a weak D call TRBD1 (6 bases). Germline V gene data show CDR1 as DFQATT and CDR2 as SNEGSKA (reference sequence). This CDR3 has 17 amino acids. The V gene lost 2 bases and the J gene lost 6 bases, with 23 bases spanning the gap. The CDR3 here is CSARTIHKQGGGQPQHF. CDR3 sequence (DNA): TGCAGTGCTAGAACTATACATAAACAGGGAGGAGGTCAGCCCCAGCATTTT.

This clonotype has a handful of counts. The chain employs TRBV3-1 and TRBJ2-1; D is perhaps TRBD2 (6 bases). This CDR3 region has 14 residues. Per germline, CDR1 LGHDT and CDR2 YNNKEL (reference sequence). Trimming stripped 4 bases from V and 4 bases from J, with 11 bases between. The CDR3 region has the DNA TGTGCCAGCAGCCCGCCGGGACTGTACAATGAGCAGTTCTTC. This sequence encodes CASSPPGLYNEQFF.

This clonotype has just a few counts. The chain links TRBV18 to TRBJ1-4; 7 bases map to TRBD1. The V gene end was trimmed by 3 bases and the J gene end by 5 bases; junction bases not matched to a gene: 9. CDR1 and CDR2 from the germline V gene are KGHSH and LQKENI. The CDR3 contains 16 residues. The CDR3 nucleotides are TGTGCCAGCTCACCCTCCCGGCCAGGGGGAAATGAAAAACTGTTTTTT. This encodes CASSPSRPGGNEKLFF. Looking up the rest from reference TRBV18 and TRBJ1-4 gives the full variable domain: NAGVMQNPRHLVRRRGQEARLRCSPMKGHSHVYWYRQLPEEGLKFMVYLQKENIIDESGMPKERFSAEFPKEGPSILRIQQVVRGDSAAYFCASSPSRPGGNEKLFFGSGTQLSVL.

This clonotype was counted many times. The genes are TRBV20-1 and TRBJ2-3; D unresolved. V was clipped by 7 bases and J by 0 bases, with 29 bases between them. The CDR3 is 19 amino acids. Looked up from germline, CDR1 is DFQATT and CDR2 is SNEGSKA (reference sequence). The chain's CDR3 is CSGVTRPGSLYTSTDTQYF. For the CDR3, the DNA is TGCAGTGGGGTGACTCGCCCGGGTAGTCTATATACTAGCACAGATACGCAGTATTTT.

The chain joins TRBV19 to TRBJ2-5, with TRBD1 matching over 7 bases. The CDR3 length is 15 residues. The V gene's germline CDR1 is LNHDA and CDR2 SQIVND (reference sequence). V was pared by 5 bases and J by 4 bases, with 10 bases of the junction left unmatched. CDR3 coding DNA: TGTGCCAGTAGTGAAGGACAGGTCTCTCGAGAGACCCAGTACTTC. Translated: CASSEGQVSRETQYF.

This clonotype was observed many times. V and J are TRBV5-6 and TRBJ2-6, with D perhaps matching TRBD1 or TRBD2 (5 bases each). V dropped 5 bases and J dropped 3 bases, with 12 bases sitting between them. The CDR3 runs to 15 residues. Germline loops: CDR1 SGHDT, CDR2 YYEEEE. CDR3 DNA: TGTGCCAGCAGTCCCGGGGCGTTTGGGGCCAACGTCCTGACTTTC. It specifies CASSPGAFGANVLTF. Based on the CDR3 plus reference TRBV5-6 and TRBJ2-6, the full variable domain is DAGVTQSPTHLIKTRGQQVTLRCSPKSGHDTVSWYQQALGQGPQFIFQYYEEEERQRGNFPDRFSGHQFPNYSSELNVNALLLGDSALYLCASSPGAFGANVLTFGAGSRLTVL.

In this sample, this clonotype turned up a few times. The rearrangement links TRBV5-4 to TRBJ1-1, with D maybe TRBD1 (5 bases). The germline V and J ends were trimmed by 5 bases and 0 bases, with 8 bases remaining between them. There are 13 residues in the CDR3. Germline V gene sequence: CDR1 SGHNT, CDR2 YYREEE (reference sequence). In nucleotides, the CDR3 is TGTGCCAGCAGGGCGGGGCTGAACACTGAAGCTTTCTTT. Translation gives CASRAGLNTEAFF.

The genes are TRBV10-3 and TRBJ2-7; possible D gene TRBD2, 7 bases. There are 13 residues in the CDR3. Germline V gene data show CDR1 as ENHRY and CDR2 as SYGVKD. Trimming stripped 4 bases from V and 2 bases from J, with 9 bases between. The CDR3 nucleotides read TGTGCCATCAGTGGGGGGGGCCCCTACGAGCAGTACTTC. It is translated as CAISGGGPYEQYF.

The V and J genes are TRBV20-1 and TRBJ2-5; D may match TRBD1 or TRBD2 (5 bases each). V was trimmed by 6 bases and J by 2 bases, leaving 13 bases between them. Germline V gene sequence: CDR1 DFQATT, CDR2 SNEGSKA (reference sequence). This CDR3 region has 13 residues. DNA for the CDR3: TGCAGTGCCGGGTCTTGGGGGCAAGAGACCCAGTACTTC. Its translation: CSAGSWGQETQYF.